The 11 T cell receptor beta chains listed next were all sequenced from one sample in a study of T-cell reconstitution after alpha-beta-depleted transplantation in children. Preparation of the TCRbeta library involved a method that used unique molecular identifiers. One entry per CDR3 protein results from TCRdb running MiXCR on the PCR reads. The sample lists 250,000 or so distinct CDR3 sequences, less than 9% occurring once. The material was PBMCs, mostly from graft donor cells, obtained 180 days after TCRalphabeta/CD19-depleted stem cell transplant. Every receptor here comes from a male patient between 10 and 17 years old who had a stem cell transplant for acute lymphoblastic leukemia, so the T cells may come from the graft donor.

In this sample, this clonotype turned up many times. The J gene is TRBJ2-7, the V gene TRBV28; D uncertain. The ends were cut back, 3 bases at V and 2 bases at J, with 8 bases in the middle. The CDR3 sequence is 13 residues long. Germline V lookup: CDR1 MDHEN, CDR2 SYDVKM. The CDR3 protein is CASSFGLAYEQYF. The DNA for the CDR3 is TGTGCCAGCAGTTTCGGGTTGGCCTACGAGCAGTACTTC. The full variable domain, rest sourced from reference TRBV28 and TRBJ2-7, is DVKVTQSSRYLVKRTGEKVFLECVQDMDHENMFWYRQDPGLGLRLIYFSYDVKMKEKGDIPEGYSVSREKKERFSLILESASTNQTSMYLCASSFGLAYEQYFGPGTRLTVT.

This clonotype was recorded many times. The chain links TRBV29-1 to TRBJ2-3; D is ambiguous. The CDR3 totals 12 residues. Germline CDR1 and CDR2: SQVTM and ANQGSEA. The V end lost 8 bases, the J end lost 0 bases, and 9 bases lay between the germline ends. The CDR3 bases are TGCAGCTTGGCCCTCAGCACAGATACGCAGTATTTT. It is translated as CSLALSTDTQYF.

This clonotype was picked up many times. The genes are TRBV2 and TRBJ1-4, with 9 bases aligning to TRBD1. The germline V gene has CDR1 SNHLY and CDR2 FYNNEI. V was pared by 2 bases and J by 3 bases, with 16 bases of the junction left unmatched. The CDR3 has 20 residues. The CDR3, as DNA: TGTGCCAGCAGTGAACCCCGGGGGCACAGGGGGCGAGGGGCTAATGAAAAACTGTTTTTT. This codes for CASSEPRGHRGRGANEKLFF. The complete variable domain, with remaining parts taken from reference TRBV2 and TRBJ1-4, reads EPEVTQTPSHQVTQMGQEVILRCVPISNHLYFYWYRQILGQKVEFLVSFYNNEISEKSEIFDDQFSVERPDGSNFTLKIRSTKLEDSAMYFCASSEPRGHRGRGANEKLFFGSGTQLSVL.

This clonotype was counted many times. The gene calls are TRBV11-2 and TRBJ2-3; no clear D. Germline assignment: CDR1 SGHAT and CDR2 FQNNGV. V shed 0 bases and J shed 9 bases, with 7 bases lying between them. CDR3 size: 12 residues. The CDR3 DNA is TGTGCCAGCAGCTTAGAAGGAAAAACGCAGTATTTT. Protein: CASSLEGKTQYF.

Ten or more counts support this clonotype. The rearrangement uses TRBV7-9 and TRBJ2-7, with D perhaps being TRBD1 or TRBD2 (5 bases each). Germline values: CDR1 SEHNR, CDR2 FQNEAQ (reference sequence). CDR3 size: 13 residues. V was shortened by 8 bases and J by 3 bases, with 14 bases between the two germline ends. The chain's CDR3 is CASGDSRDYEQYF. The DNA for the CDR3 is TGTGCCAGCGGAGACAGTCGGGACTACGAGCAGTACTTC.

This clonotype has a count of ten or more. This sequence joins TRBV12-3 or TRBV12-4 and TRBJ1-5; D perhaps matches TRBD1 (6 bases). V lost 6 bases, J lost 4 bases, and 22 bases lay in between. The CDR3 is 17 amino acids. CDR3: CASSPTARTEENQPQHF. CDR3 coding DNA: TGTGCCAGCAGCCCAACCGCGCGGACAGAGGAGAATCAGCCCCAGCATTTT.

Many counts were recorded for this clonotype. The CDR3 nucleotides read TGTGCCAGCAGCTTACACAATGAGCAGTTCTTC. This sequence encodes CASSLHNEQFF. The chain joins TRBV7-2 to TRBJ2-1; D is uncertain. CDR3 size: 11 residues. V shed 2 bases and J shed 5 bases, with 1 base lying between them. The germline CDR1 and CDR2 sequences are SGHTA and FQGNSA.

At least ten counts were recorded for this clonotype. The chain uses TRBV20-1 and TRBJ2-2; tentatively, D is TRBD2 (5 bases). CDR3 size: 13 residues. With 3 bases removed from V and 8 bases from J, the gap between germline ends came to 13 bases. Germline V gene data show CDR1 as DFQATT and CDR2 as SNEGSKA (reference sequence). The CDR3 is CSASRGMRGELFF. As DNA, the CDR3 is TGCAGTGCTAGCCGAGGGATGAGAGGGGAGCTGTTTTTT.

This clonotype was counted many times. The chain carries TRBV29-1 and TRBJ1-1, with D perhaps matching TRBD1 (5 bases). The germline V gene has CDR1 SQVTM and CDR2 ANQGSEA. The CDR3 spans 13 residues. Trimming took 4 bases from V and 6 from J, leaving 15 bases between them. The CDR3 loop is CSVVERSGSEAFF. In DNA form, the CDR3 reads TGCAGCGTTGTCGAGCGGTCAGGGTCTGAAGCTTTCTTT.

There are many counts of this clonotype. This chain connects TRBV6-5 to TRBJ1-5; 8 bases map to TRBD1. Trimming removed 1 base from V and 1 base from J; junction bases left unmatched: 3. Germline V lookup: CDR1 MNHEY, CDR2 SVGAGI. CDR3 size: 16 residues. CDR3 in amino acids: CASSYWTGISNQPQHF. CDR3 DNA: TGTGCCAGCAGTTACTGGACAGGGATCAGCAATCAGCCCCAGCATTTT.

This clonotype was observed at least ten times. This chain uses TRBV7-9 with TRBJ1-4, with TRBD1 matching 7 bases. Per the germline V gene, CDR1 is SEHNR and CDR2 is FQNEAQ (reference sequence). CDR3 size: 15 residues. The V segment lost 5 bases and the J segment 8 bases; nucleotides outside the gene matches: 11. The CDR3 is CASSTPTGWQEKLFF. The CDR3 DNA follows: TGTGCCAGCAGCACCCCGACAGGGTGGCAGGAAAAACTGTTTTTT.